One sample yielded the 30 T cell receptor beta chains listed below, sequenced in a study of patients and donors after allogeneic stem cell transplantation. TCRdb redid the calling of the RT-PCR reads with MiXCR, one entry per CDR3 protein. This table has around 8,800 distinct CDR3 sequences, almost 4% appearing once. Sequencing input: blood, either unsorted or a sorted T cell fraction (not recorded which). These receptor sequences come from a human donor who was either an allogeneic HSCT recipient or a stem cell or donor lymphocyte infusion donor (not recorded which). It is not recorded whose cells these are; they may come from a transplant donor.

This clonotype has a handful of counts. The rearrangement links TRBV18 to TRBJ2-6; D is possibly TRBD1 (5 bases). Trimming cost V 0 bases and J 0 bases, with 6 bases left between them. Germline V gives CDR1 KGHSH, CDR2 LQKENI. This CDR3 comprises 16 residues. CDR3 sequence (DNA): TGTGCCAGCTCACCACCGGGGCTCTCTGGGGCCAACGTCCTGACTTTC. It specifies CASSPPGLSGANVLTF. The full variable domain, completed using reference TRBV18 and TRBJ2-6, is NAGVMQNPRHLVRRRGQEARLRCSPMKGHSHVYWYRQLPEEGLKFMVYLQKENIIDESGMPKERFSAEFPKEGPSILRIQQVVRGDSAAYFCASSPPGLSGANVLTFGAGSRLTVL.

This clonotype was counted many times. CDR3 protein: CSASTVAYEQYF. The CDR3 DNA sequence: TGCAGTGCTAGTACGGTCGCCTACGAGCAGTACTTC. The V gene is TRBV20-1, the J gene TRBJ2-7; no reliable D call. Germline-derived CDR1 and CDR2 are DFQATT and SNEGSKA (reference sequence). The CDR3 has 12 amino acids. Trimming shortened V by 3 bases and J by 2 bases, and 8 bases separated the two germline ends.

This clonotype was counted ten times or more. The gene calls are TRBV5-4 and TRBJ2-2; 8 nucleotides line up with TRBD1. V shed 5 bases and J 5 bases; nucleotides not matched to a gene: 11. CDR1 is SGHNT, CDR2 YYREEE, per germline (reference sequence). CDR3 length: 16 residues. CDR3 sequence: CASRLATQGATGELFF. The CDR3 region has the DNA TGTGCCAGCAGACTGGCCACGCAGGGGGCGACCGGGGAGCTGTTTTTT.

This clonotype came up many times. V usage is TRBV6-6 and J usage is TRBJ1-6; D not certain. The CDR3 has 13 amino acids. V lost 0 bases, J lost 6 bases, and 3 bases lay in between. Per the germline V gene, CDR1 is MNHNY and CDR2 is SVGAGI (reference sequence). The CDR3 DNA is TGTGCCAGCAGTTACTCGTTTAATTCACCCCTCCACTTT. Protein sequence: CASSYSFNSPLHF.

This clonotype has at least ten counts. The V and J genes are TRBV11-2 and TRBJ2-7; D possibly corresponds to TRBD2 (6 bases). Germline CDR1 is SGHAT and CDR2 is FQNNGV. The V end lost 5 bases, the J end lost 6 bases, and 11 bases lay between the germline ends. The CDR3 length is 12 residues. This chain's CDR3 is CASSNSSGEQYF. The CDR3 DNA reads TGTGCCAGCAGCAATAGTAGCGGCGAGCAGTACTTC.

This clonotype was counted ten times or more. This sequence joins TRBV2 and TRBJ2-5, with TRBD1 matching 11 bases. J lost 3 bases, V lost 4 bases, and 4 bases had no gene match. This CDR3 has 15 residues. Germline V gives CDR1 SNHLY, CDR2 FYNNEI. CDR3 sequence: CASSGDRGFEETQYF. The CDR3 nucleotides are TGTGCCAGCAGTGGGGACAGGGGGTTCGAAGAGACCCAGTACTTC.

This clonotype ranks as medium-sized. The V gene is TRBV9, the J gene TRBJ2-7, with D uncertain. The CDR3 contains 15 residues. Trimming removed 0 bases at V and 2 bases at J, with 12 bases between. Germline assignment: CDR1 SGDLS and CDR2 YYNGEE. The CDR3 loop is CASSVEVGLAYEQYF. The CDR3 DNA sequence: TGTGCCAGCAGCGTAGAGGTAGGGTTAGCCTACGAGCAGTACTTC.

This clonotype qualifies as medium-sized. The chain recombines TRBV29-1 with TRBJ2-3; 10 nucleotides match TRBD2. The CDR3 covers 13 residues. Per germline, CDR1 SQVTM and CDR2 ANQGSEA. V lost 4 bases to trimming and J lost 5 bases; unmatched junction nucleotides: 3. CDR3: CSVARTSGDTQYF. As DNA, the CDR3 is TGCAGCGTTGCCCGGACTAGCGGAGATACGCAGTATTTT.

This clonotype showed up many times. This chain uses TRBV7-9 with TRBJ1-4; the D is unclear. V lost 5 bases and J lost 0, with 10 bases in between. CDR3 length equals 15 residues. Germline V lookup: CDR1 SEHNR, CDR2 FQNEAQ (reference sequence). CDR3 loop: CASSPGIATNEKLFF. Here the CDR3 DNA reads TGTGCCAGCAGCCCGGGGATTGCAACTAATGAAAAACTGTTTTTT. Using reference TRBV7-9 and TRBJ1-4 for the parts outside the CDR3, the full variable domain is DTGVSQNPRHKITKRGQNVTFRCDPISEHNRLYWYRQTLGQGPEFLTYFQNEAQLEKSRLLSDRFSAERPKGSFSTLEIQRTEQGDSAMYLCASSPGIATNEKLFFGSGTQLSVL.

This clonotype was detected ten times or more. This chain uses TRBV28 with TRBJ2-3; TRBD2 matches 13 bases. J was trimmed by 4 bases and V by 6 bases; bases with no gene match: 4. The CDR3 runs 15 residues. Germline CDR1 reads MDHEN; CDR2 reads SYDVKM. The CDR3 coding sequence is TGTGCCAGCAGGCCAGGACTAGCGGGAGCAGATACGCAGTATTTT. This codes for CASRPGLAGADTQYF.

This chain links TRBV4-2 with TRBJ2-2; 9 bases agree with TRBD2. From germline, CDR1 is LGHNA and CDR2 YNFKEQ. V lost 2 bases, J lost 2 bases, and 12 bases stayed unmatched. There are 19 residues in the CDR3. CDR3 sequence (DNA): TGTGCCAGCAGCCAATGGCTGATTAGCGGGAGAGATAACACCGGGGAGCTGTTTTTT. This codes for CASSQWLISGRDNTGELFF.

By share of the sample, this clonotype is medium-sized (0.01 to 0.1%). The rearrangement links TRBV9 to TRBJ2-5; no firm D call. V was trimmed by 2 bases and J by 3 bases, leaving 14 bases between them. The CDR3 is 15 amino acids. Germline loops: CDR1 SGDLS, CDR2 YYNGEE. CDR3 in DNA: TGTGCCAGCAGCGTTTCGGTCCGATCCGAAGAGACCCAGTACTTC. Translating gives CASSVSVRSEETQYF.

This clonotype was observed a few times. V gene TRBV6-2 or TRBV6-3 combines with J gene TRBJ2-3, with D perhaps given as TRBD1 or TRBD2 (5 bases each). Germline values: CDR1 MNHEY, CDR2 SVGEGT. The V end was cut by 8 bases, the J end by 3 bases, with 12 bases between. The CDR3 runs to 13 residues. The CDR3 here is CASRWDPTDTQYF. The CDR3 DNA follows: TGTGCCAGCCGATGGGACCCAACAGATACGCAGTATTTT.

In this sample, this clonotype is medium-sized. CDR3 amino acids: CASSRTDNSNQPQHF. As DNA, the CDR3 is TGTGCCAGCAGCCGGACAGACAATAGCAATCAGCCCCAGCATTTT. J is TRBJ1-5 and V is TRBV2; possible D gene TRBD1, 6 bases. Germline V gene lookup returns CDR1 SNHLY and CDR2 FYNNEI. The CDR3 has 15 amino acids. Trimming took off 6 bases at V and 0 bases at J, with 12 bases between the two ends.

This clonotype was counted at least ten times. The genes are TRBV5-1 and TRBJ2-1, with D tentatively TRBD2 (5 bases). Trimming pared 2 bases from V and 4 bases from J, leaving 10 bases between. This CDR3 has 14 amino acids. From germline, CDR1 is SGHRS and CDR2 YFSETQ. CDR3 region: CASSLGLAYNEQFF. CDR3 sequence (DNA): TGCGCCAGCAGCTTAGGACTGGCTTACAATGAGCAGTTCTTC.

This clonotype has just a few counts. The chain carries TRBV27 and TRBJ1-2; no clear D. With 4 bases removed from V and 0 bases from J, the gap between germline ends came to 12 bases. CDR3 size: 15 residues. From germline, CDR1 is MNHEY and CDR2 SMNVEV (reference sequence). The CDR3 sequence is CASSYDYPANYGYTF. In DNA, the CDR3 is TGTGCCAGCAGTTACGACTATCCGGCTAACTATGGCTACACCTTC.

This clonotype was picked up many times. The rearrangement links TRBV20-1 to TRBJ2-7, with D possibly being TRBD2 (6 bases). V was shortened by 4 bases and J by 3 bases, with 16 bases between the two germline ends. Per the germline V gene, CDR1 is DFQATT and CDR2 is SNEGSKA (reference sequence). CDR3 length: 14 residues. CDR3 coding DNA: TGCAGTGCTACTTTGGGACTCCCTAACTACGAGCAGTACTTC. The encoded protein is CSATLGLPNYEQYF.

CDR3 in DNA: TGCGCCAGCAGTGAGGGACTAGCGGGGGTCAATGAGCAGTTCTTC. Residues: CASSEGLAGVNEQFF. The chain couples TRBV10-2 to TRBJ2-1, with 13 bases fitting TRBD2. Per the germline V gene, CDR1 is WSHSY and CDR2 is SAAADI. This CDR3 comprises 15 residues. V was pared by 2 bases and J by 6 bases, with 1 base of the junction left unmatched.

By share, this clonotype ranks as medium-sized. V usage is TRBV4-2 and J usage is TRBJ1-3; a possible D gene is TRBD1 (5 bases). Germline CDR1 is LGHNA and CDR2 is YNFKEQ. Trimming removed 1 base from V and 0 bases from J, with 7 bases in between. The CDR3 consists of 15 residues. The DNA for the CDR3 is TGTGCCAGCAGCCAAGGACAGTCCTCTGGAAACACCATATATTTT. This codes for CASSQGQSSGNTIYF.

In its sample, this clonotype is medium-sized (0.01 to 0.1%). V gene TRBV3-1 combines with J gene TRBJ1-5; D call uncertain. Trimming left V 2 bases short and J 2 bases short, with 7 bases between. CDR3 length equals 14 residues. Germline loops: CDR1 LGHDT, CDR2 YNNKEL (reference sequence). The CDR3 loop is CASSQSSGNQPQHF. CDR3 bases: TGTGCCAGCAGCCAATCATCGGGCAATCAGCCCCAGCATTTT.

As to this clonotype: A much bigger clone sits one base away, suggesting this may be a read error. Since no conserved phenylalanine or tryptophan closes the CDR3, a read error is the likely cause. This chain links TRBV7-9 with TRBJ2-7; D perhaps matches TRBD1 (6 bases). This CDR3 is built from 12 residues. Trimming removed 5 bases from V and 1 base from J, with 6 bases in between. Germline CDR1 and CDR2: SEHNR and FQNEAQ (reference sequence). The CDR3 DNA reads as TGTGCCAGCAGCGGACAGTCCTACGAGCAGTACTCC. Its protein product is CASSGQSYEQYS.

This clonotype occurred many times. The chain employs TRBV7-6 and TRBJ2-5, with D possibly TRBD2 on 5 matching bases. The CDR3 spans 13 residues. V was shortened by 6 bases and J by 1 base, with 9 bases between the two germline ends. The germline V gene encodes CDR1 SGHVS and CDR2 FNYEAQ. The CDR3 nucleotides read TGTGCCAGCAGTTTGAGCGGCCAAGAGACCCAGTACTTC. It is translated as CASSLSGQETQYF.

This clonotype ranks as medium-sized (0.01 to 0.1%). This chain joins TRBV20-1 and TRBJ1-1; weak D call: TRBD1 (6 bases). Looked up from germline, CDR1 is DFQATT and CDR2 is SNEGSKA (reference sequence). V dropped 4 bases and J dropped 2 bases, with 14 bases sitting between them. The CDR3 totals 14 residues. The CDR3 protein is CSATWGHPNTEAFF. Here the CDR3 DNA reads TGCAGTGCTACATGGGGACACCCTAACACTGAAGCTTTCTTT.

At least ten counts were recorded for this clonotype. For the CDR3, the DNA is TGCAGTGCTAGGGGGAGGGGGAACACTGAAGCTTTCTTT. Its protein is CSARGRGNTEAFF. This rearrangement joins TRBV20-1 to TRBJ1-1; D might be TRBD1 (5 bases). V lost 3 bases to trimming and J lost 1 base, with 9 bases between them. This CDR3 is 13 amino acids long. CDR1 and CDR2 (germline): DFQATT, SNEGSKA (reference sequence).

This clonotype was detected many times. The chain carries TRBV18 and TRBJ2-1, with TRBD2 matching 11 bases. Trimming took 3 bases from V and 4 from J; bases not matched to a gene: 2. Germline CDR1 KGHSH, CDR2 LQKENI. This CDR3 is built from 15 residues. DNA for the CDR3: TGTGCCAGCTCACCGGGACTAGCGGCTTACAATGAGCAGTTCTTC. Translating gives CASSPGLAAYNEQFF.

Many counts were recorded for this clonotype. The rearrangement uses TRBV15 and TRBJ2-7; tentative D call: TRBD2 (6 bases). CDR1 LNHNV and CDR2 YYDKDF come from the germline V gene (reference sequence). V lost 8 bases to trimming and J lost 0 bases, with 17 bases between them. CDR3 length: 15 residues. CDR3 amino acids: CATATRRADSYEQYF. The DNA of the CDR3 is TGTGCCACCGCCACGAGGAGGGCAGACTCCTACGAGCAGTACTTC. The full variable domain, completed using reference TRBV15 and TRBJ2-7, is DAMVIQNPRYQVTQFGKPVTLSCSQTLNHNVMYWYQQKSSQAPKLLFHYYDKDFNNEADTPDNFQSRRPNTSFCFLDIRSPGLGDTAMYLCATATRRADSYEQYFGPGTRLTVT.

In this sample, this clonotype turned up a few times. The J gene is TRBJ2-3, the V gene TRBV4-2, with TRBD2 identical over 8 bases. This CDR3 comprises 16 residues. Germline CDR1 and CDR2: LGHNA and YNFKEQ. The ends lost 3 bases at V and 2 bases at J; junction bases unmatched: 7. CDR3 DNA sequence: TGTGCCAGCAGCCAGTATAGCGGGACTACCACAGATACGCAGTATTTT. Residues: CASSQYSGTTTDTQYF.

This chain links TRBV19 with TRBJ1-5; maybe TRBD1 (5 bases). The CDR3 has 15 amino acids. Between the trimmed V and J ends, which lost 3 bases and 0 bases, there was a span of 9 bases. Germline V gives CDR1 LNHDA, CDR2 SQIVND (reference sequence). CDR3 DNA sequence: TGTGCCAGTAGTATGAAGACAGCTAGCAATCAGCCCCAGCATTTT. Translating it yields CASSMKTASNQPQHF.

This clonotype was seen at least ten times. The chain recombines TRBV7-8 with TRBJ2-1, with D possibly TRBD1 on 6 matching bases. The CDR3 runs to 14 residues. V lost 6 bases, J lost 4 bases, and 13 bases lay in between. Germline loops: CDR1 SGHVS, CDR2 FQNEAQ. As DNA, the CDR3 is TGTGCCAGCAGTCAGGGGCAGGAATACAATGAGCAGTTCTTC. It yields the protein CASSQGQEYNEQFF.

This clonotype has ten or more counts. This rearrangement joins TRBV7-9 to TRBJ2-1; no clear D. The germline V gene encodes CDR1 SEHNR and CDR2 FQNEAQ (reference sequence). The CDR3 contains 13 residues. With 5 bases removed from V and 8 bases from J, the gap between germline ends came to 13 bases. CDR3 DNA sequence: TGTGCCAGCAGCCCACGGGCCCTCGATGAGCAGTTCTTC. It codes for CASSPRALDEQFF.